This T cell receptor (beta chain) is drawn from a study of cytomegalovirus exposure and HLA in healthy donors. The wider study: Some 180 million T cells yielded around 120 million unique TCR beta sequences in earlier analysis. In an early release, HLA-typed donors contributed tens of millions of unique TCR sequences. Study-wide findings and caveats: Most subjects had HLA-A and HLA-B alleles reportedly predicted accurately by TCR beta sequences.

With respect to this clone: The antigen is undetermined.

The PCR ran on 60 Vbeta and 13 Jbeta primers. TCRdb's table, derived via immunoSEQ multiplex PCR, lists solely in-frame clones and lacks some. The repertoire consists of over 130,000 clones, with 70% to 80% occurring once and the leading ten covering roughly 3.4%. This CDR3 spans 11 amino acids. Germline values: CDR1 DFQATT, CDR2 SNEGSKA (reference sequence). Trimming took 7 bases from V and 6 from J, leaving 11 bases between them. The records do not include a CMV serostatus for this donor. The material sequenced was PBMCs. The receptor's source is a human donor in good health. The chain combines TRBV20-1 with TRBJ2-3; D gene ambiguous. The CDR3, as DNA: TGCAGTGTACGCGGTCCTGATACGCAGTATTTT. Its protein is CSVRGPDTQYF.